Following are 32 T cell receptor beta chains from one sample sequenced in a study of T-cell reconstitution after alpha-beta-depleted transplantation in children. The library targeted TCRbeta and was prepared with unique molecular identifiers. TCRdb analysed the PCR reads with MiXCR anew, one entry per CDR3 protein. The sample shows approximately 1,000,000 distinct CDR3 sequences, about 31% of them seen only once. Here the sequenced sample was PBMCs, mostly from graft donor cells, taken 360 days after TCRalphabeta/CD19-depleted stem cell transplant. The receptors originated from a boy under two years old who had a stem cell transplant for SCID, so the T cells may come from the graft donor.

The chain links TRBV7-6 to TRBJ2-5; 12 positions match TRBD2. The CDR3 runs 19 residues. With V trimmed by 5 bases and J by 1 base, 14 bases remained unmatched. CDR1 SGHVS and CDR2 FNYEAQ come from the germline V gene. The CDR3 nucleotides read TGTGCCAGCAGCCCCGACCCGCTAGCGGGGGGGCCGCTCCAAGAGACCCAGTACTTC. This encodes CASSPDPLAGGPLQETQYF.

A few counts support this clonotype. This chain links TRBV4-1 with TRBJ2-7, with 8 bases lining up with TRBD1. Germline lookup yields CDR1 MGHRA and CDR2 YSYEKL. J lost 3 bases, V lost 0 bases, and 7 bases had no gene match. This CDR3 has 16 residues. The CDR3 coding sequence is TGCGCCAGCAGCCAAGATGAGGACAGGGAAGTCTACGAGCAGTACTTC. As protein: CASSQDEDREVYEQYF.

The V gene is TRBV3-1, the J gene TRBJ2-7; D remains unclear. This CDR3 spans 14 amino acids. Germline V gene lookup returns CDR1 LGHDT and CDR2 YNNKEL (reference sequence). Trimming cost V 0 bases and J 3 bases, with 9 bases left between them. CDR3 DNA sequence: TGTGCCAGCAGCCAAGACGGCCTTATCTACGAGCAGTACTTC. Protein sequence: CASSQDGLIYEQYF.

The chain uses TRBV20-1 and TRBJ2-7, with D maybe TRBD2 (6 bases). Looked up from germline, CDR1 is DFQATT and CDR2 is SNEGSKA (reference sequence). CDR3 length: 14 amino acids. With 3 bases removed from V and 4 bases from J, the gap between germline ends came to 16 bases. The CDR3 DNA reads TGCAGTGCTAGCTGGGGGGTCGGGAGTTACGAGCAGTACTTC. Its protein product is CSASWGVGSYEQYF.

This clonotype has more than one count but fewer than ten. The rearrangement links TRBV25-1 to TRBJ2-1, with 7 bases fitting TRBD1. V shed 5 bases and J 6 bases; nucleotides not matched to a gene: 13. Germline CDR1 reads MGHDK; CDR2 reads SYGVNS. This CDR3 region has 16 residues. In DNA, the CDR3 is TGTGCCAGCAGTTCCTCCCGACAGGGTCAAGGCAATGAGCAGTTCTTC. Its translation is CASSSSRQGQGNEQFF.

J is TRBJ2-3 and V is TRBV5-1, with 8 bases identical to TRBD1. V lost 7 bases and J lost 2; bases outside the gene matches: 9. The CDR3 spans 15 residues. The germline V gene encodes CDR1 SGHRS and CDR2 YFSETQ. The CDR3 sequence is CASDPDRAITDTQYF. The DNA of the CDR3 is TGCGCCAGCGACCCGGACAGGGCAATCACAGATACGCAGTATTTT. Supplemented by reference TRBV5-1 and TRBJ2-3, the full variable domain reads KAGVTQTPRYLIKTRGQQVTLSCSPISGHRSVSWYQQTPGQGLQFLFEYFSETQRNKGNFPGRFSGRQFSNSRSEMNVSTLELGDSALYLCASDPDRAITDTQYFGPGTRLTVL.

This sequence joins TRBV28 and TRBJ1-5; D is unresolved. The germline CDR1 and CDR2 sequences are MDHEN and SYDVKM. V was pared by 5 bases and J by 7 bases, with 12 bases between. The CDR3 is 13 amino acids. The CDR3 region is CASSHKSGQPQHF. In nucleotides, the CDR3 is TGTGCCAGCAGTCATAAAAGTGGGCAGCCCCAGCATTTT.

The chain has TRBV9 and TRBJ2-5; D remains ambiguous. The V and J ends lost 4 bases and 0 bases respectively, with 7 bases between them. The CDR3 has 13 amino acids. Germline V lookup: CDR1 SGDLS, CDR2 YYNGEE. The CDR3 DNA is TGTGCCAGCAGCCAAAGGTACCAAGAGACCCAGTACTTC. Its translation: CASSQRYQETQYF.

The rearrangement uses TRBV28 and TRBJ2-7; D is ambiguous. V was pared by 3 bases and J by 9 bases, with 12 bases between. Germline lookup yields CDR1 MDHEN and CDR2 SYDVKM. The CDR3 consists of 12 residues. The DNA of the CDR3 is TGTGCCAGCAGTTTTATAGGGAACGGGCAGTACTTC. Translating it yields CASSFIGNGQYF.

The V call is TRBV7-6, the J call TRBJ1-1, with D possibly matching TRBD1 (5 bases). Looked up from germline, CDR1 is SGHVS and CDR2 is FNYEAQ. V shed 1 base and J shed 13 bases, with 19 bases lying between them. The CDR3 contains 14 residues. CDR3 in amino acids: CASSLEARDGRVFF. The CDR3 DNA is TGTGCCAGCAGCTTAGAGGCCCGGGACGGACGAGTTTTCTTT.

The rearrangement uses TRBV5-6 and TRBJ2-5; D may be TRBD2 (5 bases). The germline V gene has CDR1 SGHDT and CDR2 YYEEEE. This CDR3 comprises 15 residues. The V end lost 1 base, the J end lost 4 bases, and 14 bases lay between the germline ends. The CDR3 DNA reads TGTGCCAGCAGCTTGAGCTTCCTAGCCCCAGAGACCCAGTACTTC. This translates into CASSLSFLAPETQYF.

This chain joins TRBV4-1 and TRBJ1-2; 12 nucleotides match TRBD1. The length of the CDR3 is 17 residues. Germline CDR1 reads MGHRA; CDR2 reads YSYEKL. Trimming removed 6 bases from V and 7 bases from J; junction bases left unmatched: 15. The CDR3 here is CASRHLGTGGAMAGYTF. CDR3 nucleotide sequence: TGCGCCAGCAGACATTTAGGGACAGGGGGCGCAATGGCTGGCTACACCTTC.

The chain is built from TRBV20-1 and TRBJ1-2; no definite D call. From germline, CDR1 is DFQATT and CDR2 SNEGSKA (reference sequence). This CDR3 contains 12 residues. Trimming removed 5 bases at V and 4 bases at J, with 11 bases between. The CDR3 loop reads CSAPPTVYGYTF. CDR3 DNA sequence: TGCAGTGCTCCCCCTACAGTCTATGGCTACACCTTC.

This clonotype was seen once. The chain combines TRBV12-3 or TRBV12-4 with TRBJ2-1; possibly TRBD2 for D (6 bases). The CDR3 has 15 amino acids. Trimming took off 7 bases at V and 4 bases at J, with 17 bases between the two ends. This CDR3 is CASIPRGSGYNEQFF. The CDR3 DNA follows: TGTGCCAGCATCCCTCGGGGTAGCGGATACAATGAGCAGTTCTTC.

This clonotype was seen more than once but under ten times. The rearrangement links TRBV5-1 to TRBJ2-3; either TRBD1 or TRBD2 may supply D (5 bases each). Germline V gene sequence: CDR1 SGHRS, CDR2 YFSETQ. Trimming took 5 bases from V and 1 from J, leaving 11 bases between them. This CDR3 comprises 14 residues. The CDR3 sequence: CASRSRDRTDTQYF. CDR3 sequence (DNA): TGCGCCAGCAGGAGCCGGGACCGCACAGATACGCAGTATTTT.

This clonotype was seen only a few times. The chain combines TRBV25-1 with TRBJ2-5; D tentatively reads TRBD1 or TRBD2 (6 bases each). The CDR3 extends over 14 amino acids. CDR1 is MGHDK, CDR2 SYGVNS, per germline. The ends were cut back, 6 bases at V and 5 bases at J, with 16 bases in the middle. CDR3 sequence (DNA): TGTGCCAGCAGCGGAGGGGGGTTTTGGGAGACCCAGTACTTC. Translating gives CASSGGGFWETQYF.

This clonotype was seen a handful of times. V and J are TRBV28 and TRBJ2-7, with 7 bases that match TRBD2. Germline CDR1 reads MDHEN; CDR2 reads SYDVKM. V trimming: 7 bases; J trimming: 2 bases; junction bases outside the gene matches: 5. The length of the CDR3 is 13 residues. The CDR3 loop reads CASTDGGAYEQYF. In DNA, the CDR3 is TGTGCCAGCACCGATGGGGGGGCCTACGAGCAGTACTTC.

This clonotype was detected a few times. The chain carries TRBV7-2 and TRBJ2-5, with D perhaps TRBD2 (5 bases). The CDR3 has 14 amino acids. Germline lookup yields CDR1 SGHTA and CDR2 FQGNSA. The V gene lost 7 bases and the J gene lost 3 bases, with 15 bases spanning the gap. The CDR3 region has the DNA TGTGCCAGCACTCAACGGACTTCAAAAGAGACCCAGTACTTC. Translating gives CASTQRTSKETQYF.

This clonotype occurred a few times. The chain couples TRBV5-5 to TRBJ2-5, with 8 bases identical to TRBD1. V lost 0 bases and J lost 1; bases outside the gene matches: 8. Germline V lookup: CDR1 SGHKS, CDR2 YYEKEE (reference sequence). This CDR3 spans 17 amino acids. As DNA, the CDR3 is TGTGCCAGCAGCTTGGGATGGACAGGGAATTTCCAAGAGACCCAGTACTTC. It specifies CASSLGWTGNFQETQYF.

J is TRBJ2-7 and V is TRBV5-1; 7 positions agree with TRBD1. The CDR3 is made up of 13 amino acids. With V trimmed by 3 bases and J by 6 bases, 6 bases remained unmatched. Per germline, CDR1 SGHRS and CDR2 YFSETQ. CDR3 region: CASSSSGGREQYF. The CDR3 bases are TGCGCCAGCAGCTCATCAGGGGGACGCGAGCAGTACTTC.

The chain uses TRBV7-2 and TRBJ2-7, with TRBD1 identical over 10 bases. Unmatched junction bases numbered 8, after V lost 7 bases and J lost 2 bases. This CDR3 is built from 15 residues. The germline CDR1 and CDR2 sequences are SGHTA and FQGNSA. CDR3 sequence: CASKPGTGAPYEQYF. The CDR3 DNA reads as TGTGCCAGCAAGCCCGGGACAGGGGCACCCTACGAGCAGTACTTC.

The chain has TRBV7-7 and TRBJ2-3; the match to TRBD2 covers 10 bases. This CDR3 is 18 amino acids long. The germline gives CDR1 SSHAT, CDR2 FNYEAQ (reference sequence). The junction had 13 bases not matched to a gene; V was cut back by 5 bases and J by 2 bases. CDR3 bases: TGTGCCAGCAGCCGGGCCCTTAGCGGGGGGCCATCCACAGATACGCAGTATTTT. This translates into CASSRALSGGPSTDTQYF.

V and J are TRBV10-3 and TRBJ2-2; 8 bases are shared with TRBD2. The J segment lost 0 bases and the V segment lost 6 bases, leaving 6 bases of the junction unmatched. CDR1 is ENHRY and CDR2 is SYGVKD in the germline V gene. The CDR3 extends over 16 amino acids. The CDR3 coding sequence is TGTGCCATCAGCTTGTTTAGCGGGGCGAACACCGGGGAGCTGTTTTTT. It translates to CAISLFSGANTGELFF.

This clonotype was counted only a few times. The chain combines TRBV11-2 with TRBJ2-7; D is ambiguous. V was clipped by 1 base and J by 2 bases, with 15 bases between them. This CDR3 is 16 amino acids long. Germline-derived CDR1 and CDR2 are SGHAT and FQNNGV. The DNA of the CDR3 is TGTGCCAGCAGCTTAGTTAAGGAGCGATACCCCTACGAGCAGTACTTC. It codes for CASSLVKERYPYEQYF.

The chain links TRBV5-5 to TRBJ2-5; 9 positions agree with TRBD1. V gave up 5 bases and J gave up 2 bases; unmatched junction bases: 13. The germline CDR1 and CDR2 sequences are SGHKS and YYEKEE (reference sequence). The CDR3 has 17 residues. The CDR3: CASRSLVGTGFQETQYF. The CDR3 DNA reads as TGTGCCAGCAGGTCACTTGTAGGGACAGGGTTTCAAGAGACCCAGTACTTC.

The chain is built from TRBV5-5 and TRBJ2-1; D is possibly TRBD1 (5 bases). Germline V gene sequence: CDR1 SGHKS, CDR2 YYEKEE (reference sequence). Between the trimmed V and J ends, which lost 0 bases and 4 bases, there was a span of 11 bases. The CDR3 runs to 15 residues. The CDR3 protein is CASSLDQGEYNEQFF. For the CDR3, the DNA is TGTGCCAGCAGCTTGGACCAGGGCGAGTACAATGAGCAGTTCTTC.

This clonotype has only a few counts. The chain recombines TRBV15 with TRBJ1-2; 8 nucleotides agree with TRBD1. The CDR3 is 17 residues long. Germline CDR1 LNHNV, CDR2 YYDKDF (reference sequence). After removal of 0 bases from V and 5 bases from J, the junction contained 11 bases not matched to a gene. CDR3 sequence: CATSRDKDREGKYGYTF. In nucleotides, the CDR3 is TGTGCCACCAGCAGAGACAAGGACAGGGAAGGAAAATATGGCTACACCTTC. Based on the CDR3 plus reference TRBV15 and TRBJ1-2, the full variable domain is DAMVIQNPRYQVTQFGKPVTLSCSQTLNHNVMYWYQQKSSQAPKLLFHYYDKDFNNEADTPDNFQSRRPNTSFCFLDIRSPGLGDTAMYLCATSRDKDREGKYGYTFGSGTRLTVV.

CDR3 in amino acids: CASTQSTRANTEAFF. The CDR3, as DNA: TGTGCCAGTACTCAATCAACCAGGGCGAACACTGAAGCTTTCTTT. The V and J genes are TRBV19 and TRBJ1-1; a possible D gene is TRBD1 (5 bases). CDR1 and CDR2 (germline): LNHDA, SQIVND (reference sequence). The CDR3 runs to 15 residues. Trimming shortened V by 7 bases and J by 1 base, and 16 bases separated the two germline ends.

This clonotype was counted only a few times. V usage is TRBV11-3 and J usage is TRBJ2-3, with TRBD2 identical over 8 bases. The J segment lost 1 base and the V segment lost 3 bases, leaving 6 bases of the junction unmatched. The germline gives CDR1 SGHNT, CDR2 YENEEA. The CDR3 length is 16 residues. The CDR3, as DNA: TGTGCCAGCAGCTTGGGCAGCGGGGGTGGCACAGATACGCAGTATTTT. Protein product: CASSLGSGGGTDTQYF.

The chain's CDR3 is CASSPLGRGREQYF. In DNA form, the CDR3 reads TGTGCCAGCAGTCCCCTGGGCAGGGGGAGGGAGCAGTACTTC. The genes are TRBV27 and TRBJ2-7; possibly TRBD1 for D (7 bases). V shed 5 bases and J shed 7 bases, with 18 bases lying between them. The CDR3 runs to 14 residues. In germline, CDR1 is MNHEY, CDR2 SMNVEV (reference sequence).

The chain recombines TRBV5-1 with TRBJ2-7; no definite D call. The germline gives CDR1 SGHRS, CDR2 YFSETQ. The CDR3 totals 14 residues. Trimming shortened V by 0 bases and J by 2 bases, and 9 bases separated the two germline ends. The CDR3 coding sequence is TGCGCCAGCAGCTTGGGGCTAGAGACCTACGAGCAGTACTTC. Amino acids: CASSLGLETYEQYF.

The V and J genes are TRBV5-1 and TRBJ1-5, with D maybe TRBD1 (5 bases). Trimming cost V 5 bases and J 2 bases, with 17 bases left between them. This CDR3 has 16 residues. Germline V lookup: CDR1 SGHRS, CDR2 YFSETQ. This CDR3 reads CASRPGPNTGNQPQHF. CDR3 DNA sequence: TGCGCCAGCAGGCCGGGGCCAAACACGGGCAATCAGCCCCAGCATTTT.